This T cell receptor beta chain stems from a study of molecular identifiers for immune sequencing clone quantification. Across the study: The replicate experiment used RNA from approximately 20,000 or 100,000 naive CD8 cells. This RNA was split into five aliquots, and four of them were sequenced. Study-wide results and limits: Clones of above 20 RNA copies carried over 99% of effector molecules; in naive cells they carried under 1%. The study reportedly detected spiked Jurkat TCR RNA from one cell among about 970,000 naive cells.

Naive CD8 T cells were sorted, and the gate applied was CD8+CD4-CCR7+CD45RA+. A note on this clonotype: Its antigen is as yet unknown. This may stem from a read error, because a much larger clone lies one nucleotide away.

MiXCR, run by TCRdb on the PCR reads, gives a single entry per CDR3 protein. Of about 97,000 distinct CDR3 sequences in the sample, approximately 24% were seen once. The material sequenced was naive CD8+ T cells from blood, with Jurkat cell RNA spiked in. Subset: FACS-sorted CD8+CD4-CCR7+CD45RA+ naive T cells. The source is a human donor in good health. Some libraries in this study had Jurkat cell RNA spiked in.

CDR3 nucleotide sequence: TGTGCCAGCAGTGGTCCCTACGGGCAGTACTTC. It specifies CASSGPYGQYF. The genes are TRBV28 and TRBJ2-7; no clear D gene. The CDR3 consists of 11 residues. The V gene's germline CDR1 is MDHEN and CDR2 SYDVKM.